This T cell receptor (beta chain) is drawn from a study of CD8 T cells in Susac syndrome. CD8+ and CD4+ T cells from blood underwent TCR beta sequencing, which was carried out in a high-throughput format. A quantity of about 0.5 to 1 ug RNA underwent reverse transcription using random hexamers. One entry per CDR3 protein, called by TCRdb with MiXCR from the immunoSEQ multiplex PCR reads. The sample has approximately 210,000 distinct CDR3 sequences, 95% seen once. CDR1 is LNHDA, CDR2 SQIVND, per germline (reference sequence). This CDR3 region has 13 residues. The junction had 0 bases not matched to a gene; V was cut back by 4 bases and J by 1 base.

The rearrangement uses TRBV19 and TRBJ1-1; 7 bases match TRBD1. This TCR was recovered from a human donor with multiple sclerosis. Sequenced: CD4+ T cells from PBMCs. The CDR3 sequence is CASSNRGNTEAFF. The CDR3, as DNA: TGTGCCAGTAGTAACAGGGGGAACACTGAAGCTTTCTTT.